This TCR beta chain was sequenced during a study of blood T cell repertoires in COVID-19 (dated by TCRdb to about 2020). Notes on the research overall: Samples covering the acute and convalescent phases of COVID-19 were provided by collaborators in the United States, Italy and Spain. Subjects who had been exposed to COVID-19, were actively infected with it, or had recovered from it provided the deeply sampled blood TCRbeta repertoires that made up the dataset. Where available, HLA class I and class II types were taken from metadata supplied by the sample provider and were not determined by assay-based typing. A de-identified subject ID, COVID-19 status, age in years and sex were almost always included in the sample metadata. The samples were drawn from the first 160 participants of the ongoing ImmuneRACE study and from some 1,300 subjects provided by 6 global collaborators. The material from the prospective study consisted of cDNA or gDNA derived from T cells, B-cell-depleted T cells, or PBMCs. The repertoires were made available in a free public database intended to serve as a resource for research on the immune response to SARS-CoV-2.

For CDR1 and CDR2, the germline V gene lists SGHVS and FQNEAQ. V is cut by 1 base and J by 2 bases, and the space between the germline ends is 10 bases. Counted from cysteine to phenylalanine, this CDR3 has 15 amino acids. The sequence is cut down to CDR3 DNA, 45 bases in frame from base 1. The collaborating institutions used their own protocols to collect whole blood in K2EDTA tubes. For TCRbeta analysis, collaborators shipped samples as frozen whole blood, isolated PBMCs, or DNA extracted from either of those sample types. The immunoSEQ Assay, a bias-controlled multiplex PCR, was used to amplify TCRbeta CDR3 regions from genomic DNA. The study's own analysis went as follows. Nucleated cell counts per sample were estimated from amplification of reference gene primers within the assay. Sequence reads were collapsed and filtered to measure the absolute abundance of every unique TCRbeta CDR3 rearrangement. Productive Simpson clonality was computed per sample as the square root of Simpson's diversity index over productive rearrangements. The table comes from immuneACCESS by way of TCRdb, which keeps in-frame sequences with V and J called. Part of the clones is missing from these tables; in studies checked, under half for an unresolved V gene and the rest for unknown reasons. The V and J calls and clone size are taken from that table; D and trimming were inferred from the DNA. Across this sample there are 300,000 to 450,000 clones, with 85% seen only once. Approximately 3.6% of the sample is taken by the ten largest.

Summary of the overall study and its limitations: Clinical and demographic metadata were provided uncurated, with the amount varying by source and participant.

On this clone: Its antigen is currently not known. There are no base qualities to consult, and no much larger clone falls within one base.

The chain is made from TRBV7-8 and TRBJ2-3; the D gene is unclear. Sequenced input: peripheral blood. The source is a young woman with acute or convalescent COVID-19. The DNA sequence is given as TGTGCCAGCAGCTTAGTCGCCGAGCTCACAGATACGCAGTATTTT. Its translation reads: CASSLVAELTDTQYF.